A single sample gave rise to the 30 T cell receptor beta chains below, sequenced in a study of T cell clonality in common variable immunodeficiency. Data came from immunoSEQ multiplex PCR; TCRdb stores just in-frame clones and leaves some out. This sample carries about 40,000 clones, none of them present only once. The source material was peripheral blood mononuclear cells. These receptors came from a person aged 18 to 70 in good health.

This clone was recorded many times. The read finishes 3 residues shy of the CDR3 end, and the germline J gene is used to complete it. The chain employs TRBV20-1 and TRBJ2-3; D is unclear. Germline lookup yields CDR1 DFQATT and CDR2 SNEGSKA (reference sequence). The CDR3 runs to 14 residues. The sequenced part of the CDR3 DNA is TGCAGTGCCTCACCCCCTTTGGGCCCAATCGCG. Amino acids: CSASPPLGPIA. The CDR3 in full is CSASPPLGPIAQYF.

This clone has only a few counts. The CDR3 goes on 3 residues after the read ends, and that part is filled in from the germline J gene. This chain links TRBV19 with TRBJ1-2; TRBD1 matches 11 bases. CDR3 length: 15 amino acids. The V gene's germline CDR1 is LNHDA and CDR2 SQIVND (reference sequence). CDR3 sequence reads: CASSNGDRGYNDYTF. The sequenced part of the CDR3 DNA is TGTGCCAGTAGTAATGGGGACAGGGGGTACAATGAC.

Concerning this clone: The read terminates 3 residues ahead of where the CDR3 ends, so the germline J gene completes it. This chain links TRBV11-3 with TRBJ2-1, with D hard to call. The CDR3 is 13 amino acids. Germline V gene sequence: CDR1 SGHNT, CDR2 YENEEA. The V end lost 0 bases, the J end lost 4 bases, and 4 bases lay between the germline ends. The CDR3 loop is CASSLDLYNEQFF. CDR3 bases read: TGTGCCAGCAGCTTAGACTTATACAATGAG.

This clone has a count of ten or more. Coverage ceases 3 residues before the CDR3 finishes, and the germline J gene fills in the end. This chain uses TRBV20-1 with TRBJ2-7; the D gene is possibly TRBD1 (5 bases). The CDR3 is 13 residues long. V was shortened by 2 bases and J by 1 base, with 9 bases between the two germline ends. CDR1 DFQATT and CDR2 SNEGSKA come from the germline V gene (reference sequence). The DNA read from the CDR3 is TGCAGTGCTAGACGGCAGGGATCCTACGAG. Protein product: CSARRQGSYE. The full CDR3 reads CSARRQGSYEQYF.

At least ten counts were recorded for this clone. The read halts 3 residues ahead of the CDR3 end, with the missing end drawn from the germline J gene. The V call is TRBV7-6, the J call TRBJ2-5, with TRBD1 matching 9 bases. Trimming took 2 bases from V and 1 from J; bases not matched to a gene: 5. In germline, CDR1 is SGHVS, CDR2 FNYEAQ. The CDR3 length is 16 residues. CDR3 bases read: TGTGCCAGCAGCTTATTGGGACAGGGCACCCAAGAGACC. Amino acid sequence: CASSLLGQGTQET. The full CDR3 reads CASSLLGQGTQETQYF.

At least ten counts were recorded for this clone. The read is 3 residues too short to cover the CDR3 end, so that end is filled in from the germline J gene. V and J are TRBV6-2 or TRBV6-3 and TRBJ1-2; unclear D gene. The CDR3 consists of 12 residues. The germline CDR1 and CDR2 sequences are MNHEY and SVGEGT. The CDR3 spells CASSYLRTGYTF. CDR3 DNA, as far as it was read: TGTGCCAGCAGTTACCTACGAACGGGC.

This clone has at least ten counts. The read ends 3 residues early relative to the CDR3; the germline J gene fills the gap. V usage is TRBV9 and J usage is TRBJ2-5; D is perhaps TRBD2 (6 bases). This CDR3 region has 16 residues. Germline-derived CDR1 and CDR2 are SGDLS and YYNGEE. V was pared by 4 bases and J by 2 bases, with 18 bases between. CDR3 region: CASSPRGSGSQETQYF. The sequenced CDR3 bases are TGTGCCAGCAGCCCAAGGGGTAGCGGATCGCAAGAGACC. The variable domain in full, with the rest retrieved from reference TRBV9 and TRBJ2-5, is DSGVTQTPKHLITATGQRVTLRCSPRSGDLSVYWYQQSLDQGLQFLIQYYNGEERAKGNILERFSAQQFPDLHSELNLSSLELGDSALYFCASSPRGSGSQETQYFGPGTRLLVL.

This clone was seen ten or more times. The sequenced fragment ends 3 residues before the CDR3 boundary, so the rest is inferred from the germline J gene. The chain has TRBV7-3 and TRBJ2-1, with 8 bases fitting TRBD2. The V gene's germline CDR1 is SGHTA and CDR2 FQGTGA. CDR3 length: 16 residues. V dropped 5 bases and J dropped 3; count of bases not matched to a gene: 9. Partial CDR3 DNA: TGTGCCAGCAGCCCTACGGGAGCGGGAGTCTACAATGAG. It specifies CASSPTGAGVYNE. The whole CDR3 is CASSPTGAGVYNEQFF.

This clone was detected many times. The CDR3 extends 3 residues past the end of the read, so its final part is completed from the germline J gene. The chain couples TRBV7-9 to TRBJ2-5, with 8 bases matching TRBD1. The CDR3 length is 15 residues. Germline V CDR1 and CDR2: SEHNR, FQNEAQ (reference sequence). The junction had 8 bases not matched to a gene; V was cut back by 6 bases and J by 2 bases. The sequenced part of the CDR3 DNA is TGTGCCAGCAGGAGACAGGGGTCAGGTCAAGAGACC. It yields the protein CASRRQGSGQET. The CDR3 in its entirety is CASRRQGSGQETQYF.

This clone was seen repeatedly, ten times or more. The read is 3 residues too short to cover the CDR3 end, so that end is filled in from the germline J gene. The chain has TRBV5-6 and TRBJ2-5; tentative D call: TRBD2 (6 bases). Germline V lookup: CDR1 SGHDT, CDR2 YYEEEE. The CDR3 has 14 residues. The V and J ends lost 1 base and 5 bases respectively, with 12 bases between them. CDR3 DNA, as far as it was read: TGTGCCAGCAGCTTGATGTTTGGGGGGGAGACC. Its protein is CASSLMFGGET. The CDR3 in its entirety is CASSLMFGGETQYF.

Many counts were recorded for this clone. With the read ending 3 residues before the CDR3 end, the germline J gene is used to fill in that end. This chain links TRBV19 with TRBJ2-1, with 9 positions matching TRBD2. Per the germline V gene, CDR1 is LNHDA and CDR2 is SQIVND (reference sequence). V was pared by 3 bases and J by 7 bases, with 7 bases of the junction left unmatched. This CDR3 has 15 amino acids. CDR3 protein: CASSIIAGVRNEQFF. The CDR3 bases that were read are TGTGCCAGTAGTATTATAGCGGGAGTAAGGAATGAG.

This clone was observed at least ten times. The read falls 3 residues short of the CDR3 end, and the missing part is taken from the germline J gene. The chain links TRBV5-1 to TRBJ2-3; D remains ambiguous. The CDR3 is made up of 14 amino acids. V was clipped by 4 bases and J by 1 base, with 10 bases between them. Germline CDR1 reads SGHRS; CDR2 reads YFSETQ. CDR3: CASSPDQGTDTQYF. The part of the CDR3 DNA that was read is TGCGCCAGCAGCCCTGATCAGGGCACAGATACG.

This clone was recorded at least ten times. The sequenced fragment ends 3 residues before the CDR3 boundary, so the rest is inferred from the germline J gene. J is TRBJ2-6 and V is TRBV20-1; no clear D. Germline-derived CDR1 and CDR2 are DFQATT and SNEGSKA (reference sequence). This CDR3 comprises 14 residues. Trimming removed 1 base at V and 4 bases at J, with 8 bases between. CDR3 in amino acids: CSARAFSGANVLTF. Incomplete CDR3 DNA: TGCAGTGCTAGAGCGTTTTCCGGGGCCAACGTC.

This clone was seen at least ten times. The read ends 3 residues shy of where the CDR3 ends; the end is completed using the germline J gene. V is TRBV7-9 and J is TRBJ1-4, with 10 bases aligning to TRBD1. Losses at the gene ends were 5 bases for V and 7 bases for J; bases not matched to a gene: 7. Germline assignment: CDR1 SEHNR and CDR2 FQNEAQ (reference sequence). The CDR3 spans 15 residues. The sequenced part of the CDR3 DNA is TGTGCCAGCAGCCAATCCCGGACAGGGGGTGAAAAA. The encoded protein is CASSQSRTGGEK. In full, the CDR3 reads CASSQSRTGGEKLFF.

This clone counts as medium-sized. The read ends 3 residues before the CDR3 terminus; that terminus is restored from the germline J gene. This sequence joins TRBV6-4 and TRBJ2-3; TRBD2 matches at 7 bases. V shed 3 bases, J shed 0 bases, and the junction held 3 bases outside the gene matches. From germline, CDR1 is MRHNA and CDR2 SNTAGT. The CDR3 is 15 residues long. The covered CDR3 bases are TGTGCCAGCAGTGATGGTAGCGGGAGCACAGATACG. Protein: CASSDGSGSTDT. Given in full, the CDR3 is CASSDGSGSTDTQYF.

Ten or more counts support this clone. The CDR3 sequence: CASSEVRLTYEQYF. CDR3 bases read: TGTGCCAGCAGTGAGGTTCGACTTACGTACGAG. The rearrangement links TRBV6-1 to TRBJ2-7; D not resolved. The read comes to an end 3 residues before the CDR3 does, leaving the germline J gene to fill in the end. CDR3 size: 14 residues. The V end lost 3 bases, the J end lost 4 bases, and 13 bases lay between the germline ends. Germline V gives CDR1 MNHNS, CDR2 SASEGT.

This clone was counted ten times or more. Sequencing ends 3 residues short of the CDR3 end; the germline J gene provides the rest. The chain is built from TRBV7-2 and TRBJ1-5; D uncertain. The CDR3 extends over 13 amino acids. Germline V CDR1 and CDR2: SGHTA, FQGNSA. This chain's CDR3 is CASSSFEPSPQHF. The sequenced part of the CDR3 DNA is TGTGCCAGCAGCTCTTTTGAGCCCTCTCCC.

This clone was picked up many times. The DNA ends 3 residues before the CDR3 does, and the rest of the CDR3 is filled in from the germline J gene. The rearrangement links TRBV20-1 to TRBJ2-1; 7 bases are a match to TRBD2. The CDR3 extends over 16 amino acids. The V and J ends lost 1 base and 7 bases, in that order; junction bases with no gene match: 13. Germline V CDR1 and CDR2: DFQATT, SNEGSKA (reference sequence). The CDR3 sequence: CSARATGGRAWNEQFF. CDR3 DNA (partial): TGCAGTGCTAGAGCCACCGGGGGGAGGGCCTGGAATGAG.

This clone was seen a handful of times. The CDR3 goes on 3 residues after the read ends, and that part is filled in from the germline J gene. The chain joins TRBV11-2 to TRBJ2-5, with D perhaps matching TRBD2 (5 bases). V was trimmed by 4 bases and J by 7 bases, leaving 13 bases between them. The CDR3 is 13 amino acids. Germline V CDR1 and CDR2: SGHAT, FQNNGV. Here the CDR3 reads CASSSGVAGTQYF. The CDR3 DNA, read in part, is TGTGCCAGCAGCTCCGGGGTAGCCGGGACC.

This clone was counted many times. The CDR3 goes on 3 residues after the read ends, and that part is filled in from the germline J gene. The chain combines TRBV7-6 with TRBJ2-7, with a possible D match to TRBD1 (6 bases). This CDR3 comprises 13 residues. Germline V lookup: CDR1 SGHVS, CDR2 FNYEAQ. Trimming removed 1 base at V and 3 bases at J, with 7 bases between. The CDR3 protein is CASSLGDNYEQYF. The part of the CDR3 DNA that was read is TGTGCCAGCAGCTTAGGGGACAACTACGAG. The full variable domain, completed using reference TRBV7-6 and TRBJ2-7, is GAGVSQSPRYKVTKRGQDVALRCDPISGHVSLYWYRQALGQGPEFLTYFNYEAQQDKSGLPNDRFSAERPEGSISTLTIQRTEQRDSAMYRCASSLGDNYEQYFGPGTRLTVT.

This clone showed up many times. The read stops 3 residues short of the end of the CDR3; the missing end is completed from the germline J gene. This chain connects TRBV20-1 to TRBJ2-3; TRBD2 matches at 13 bases. V shed 5 bases, J shed 5 bases, and the junction held 7 bases outside the gene matches. CDR3 size: 15 residues. CDR1 and CDR2 from the germline V gene are DFQATT and SNEGSKA (reference sequence). CDR3 bases read: TGCAGTGCTTCCGGACTAGCGGGAGAAGAAGATACG. Its protein product is CSASGLAGEEDT. The complete CDR3 sequence is CSASGLAGEEDTQYF.

This clone was seen many times. The read stops 3 residues short of the end of the CDR3; the missing end is completed from the germline J gene. The chain couples TRBV20-1 to TRBJ2-1, with 9 bases aligning to TRBD1. This CDR3 spans 15 amino acids. Trimming took 6 bases from V and 4 from J; bases not matched to a gene: 10. Germline V lookup: CDR1 DFQATT, CDR2 SNEGSKA (reference sequence). The CDR3 loop reads CSALQGAWPYNEQFF. CDR3 bases read: TGCAGTGCGCTACAGGGGGCTTGGCCTTACAATGAG.

This clone was counted only a few times. The read terminates 3 residues ahead of where the CDR3 ends, so the germline J gene completes it. The chain has TRBV5-6 and TRBJ2-7; unclear D gene. CDR1 and CDR2 (germline): SGHDT, YYEEEE. The CDR3 totals 12 residues. Trimming stripped 0 bases from V and 3 bases from J, with 4 bases between. CDR3 residues: CASSLGYYEQYF. The CDR3 bases that were read are TGTGCCAGCAGCTTGGGCTACTACGAG.

This clone was seen at least ten times. The read is 3 residues too short to cover the CDR3 end, so that end is filled in from the germline J gene. The chain couples TRBV5-1 to TRBJ1-2; 10 bases fit TRBD1. The CDR3 has 15 amino acids. CDR1 is SGHRS and CDR2 is YFSETQ in the germline V gene. V shed 4 bases and J 6 bases; nucleotides not matched to a gene: 9. CDR3 DNA, as far as it was read: TGCGCCAGCAGCCCCGGGACAGGGGCACCCCATGGC. It specifies CASSPGTGAPHG. The CDR3 as a whole reads CASSPGTGAPHGYTF.

There are many counts of this clone. Sequencing ends 3 residues short of the CDR3 end; the germline J gene provides the rest. The chain combines TRBV5-6 with TRBJ2-1, with D unclear. The CDR3 loop spans 15 amino acids. Germline assignment: CDR1 SGHDT and CDR2 YYEEEE. Trimming pared 1 base from V and 0 bases from J, leaving 8 bases between. CDR3 residues: CASSLKQYSYNEQFF. The DNA read from the CDR3 is TGTGCCAGCAGCTTGAAACAATACTCCTACAATGAG.

This clone has a count of ten or more. The CDR3 goes on 3 residues after the read ends, and that part is filled in from the germline J gene. The rearrangement links TRBV5-1 to TRBJ1-2, with D possibly matching TRBD1 (5 bases). The CDR3 has 14 amino acids. Germline V gives CDR1 SGHRS, CDR2 YFSETQ. V lost 0 bases and J lost 6, with 12 bases in between. The sequenced part of the CDR3 DNA is TGCGCCAGCAGCTTGGCCCAGCAGGGCCATGGC. Translating it yields CASSLAQQGHG. The whole CDR3 region reads CASSLAQQGHGYTF. The complete variable domain, with remaining parts taken from reference TRBV5-1 and TRBJ1-2, reads KAGVTQTPRYLIKTRGQQVTLSCSPISGHRSVSWYQQTPGQGLQFLFEYFSETQRNKGNFPGRFSGRQFSNSRSEMNVSTLELGDSALYLCASSLAQQGHGYTFGSGTRLTVV.

This clone was found many times. The read terminates 3 residues ahead of where the CDR3 ends, so the germline J gene completes it. V and J are TRBV2 and TRBJ2-3, with 9 bases that match TRBD2. With V trimmed by 8 bases and J by 1 base, 10 bases remained unmatched. Germline V CDR1 and CDR2: SNHLY, FYNNEI. CDR3 length: 16 amino acids. The CDR3 is CASARGASGGTDTQYF. The DNA read from the CDR3 is TGTGCCAGCGCCCGCGGGGCTAGCGGGGGCACAGATACG.

This clone was seen at least ten times. The read gets to within 3 residues of the CDR3 end, and the germline J gene fills in the rest. This chain links TRBV4-1 with TRBJ2-3; 7 bases match TRBD1. With V trimmed by 2 bases and J by 2 bases, 13 bases remained unmatched. This CDR3 contains 18 residues. Per germline, CDR1 MGHRA and CDR2 YSYEKL. CDR3 region: CASSQTPLLGQYTDTQYF. CDR3 DNA, as far as it was read: TGCGCCAGCAGCCAAACCCCCCTTTTGGGACAGTACACAGATACG.

At least ten counts were recorded for this clone. The sequenced fragment ends 3 residues before the CDR3 boundary, so the rest is inferred from the germline J gene. The rearrangement links TRBV20-1 to TRBJ2-3; 7 bases map to TRBD2. CDR1 is DFQATT, CDR2 SNEGSKA, per germline (reference sequence). Trimming took 6 bases from V and 0 from J; bases not matched to a gene: 9. The CDR3 covers 15 residues. Incomplete CDR3 DNA: TGCAGTGCCACCTCGGGGGGTGCTAGCACAGATACG. Residues: CSATSGGASTDT. The CDR3, in full, reads CSATSGGASTDTQYF.

This clone was seen repeatedly, ten times or more. With the read ending 3 residues before the CDR3 end, the germline J gene is used to fill in that end. This rearrangement joins TRBV20-1 to TRBJ2-1; 10 bases agree with TRBD1. The trim removed 5 bases at V and 3 bases at J, leaving 10 bases unmatched. CDR1 and CDR2 (germline): DFQATT, SNEGSKA (reference sequence). The CDR3 sequence is 16 residues long. CDR3 DNA, as far as it was read: TGCAGTGCTTCCCCCCCCGGGACAGGGGTCTACAATGAG. The encoded protein is CSASPPGTGVYNE. Given in full, the CDR3 is CSASPPGTGVYNEQFF.